This passage covers 4 T cell receptor beta chains from one sample sequenced in a study of OX40 agonist ivuxolimab in advanced cancers. Profiled with immunoSEQ multiplex PCR; TCRdb holds only in-frame clones, not every one. The sample records 65,000 to 80,000 clones, approximately 86% being singletons. The source was CD4+ or CD8+ T cells sorted from blood, collected in a trial of the OX40 agonist ivuxolimab. These receptors all come from an adult with an advanced solid tumor such as melanoma, head and neck, liver or kidney cancer.

This CDR3 reads CASSPSRLGTYEQYF. CDR3 DNA: TGTGCCAGCAGCCCATCGAGGCTGGGTACCTACGAGCAGTACTTC. V usage is TRBV7-6 and J usage is TRBJ2-7; D is unresolved. There are 15 residues in the CDR3. From germline, CDR1 is SGHVS and CDR2 FNYEAQ. V dropped 5 bases and J dropped 2 bases, with 16 bases sitting between them.

The genes are TRBV2 and TRBJ2-3, with unresolved D. Trimming stripped 5 bases from V and 5 bases from J, with 8 bases between. Germline V gene lookup returns CDR1 SNHLY and CDR2 FYNNEI. This CDR3 contains 12 residues. The CDR3 DNA is TGTGCCAGCAGTCCGGGCCTAGATACGCAGTATTTT. It codes for CASSPGLDTQYF.

As regards this clone: At one end, the junction sequence differs from germline, possibly due to a read error. The rearrangement uses TRBV2 and TRBJ1-2, with TRBD1 matching 9 bases. The CDR3 is made up of 15 amino acids. Germline V gene sequence: CDR1 SNHLY, CDR2 FYNNEI. CDR3 amino acids: CASREEGQGTYGYTF. The CDR3 region has the DNA TGTGCCAGCAGGGAAGAAGGACAGGGGACTTATGGCTACACCTTC. Combining the CDR3 with reference TRBV2 and TRBJ1-2 gives the whole variable domain EPEVTQTPSHQVTQMGQEVILRCVPISNHLYFYWYRQILGQKVEFLVSFYNNEISEKSEIFDDQFSVERPDGSNFTLKIRSTKLEDSAMYFCASREEGQGTYGYTFGSGTRLTVV.

The V gene is TRBV21-1, the J gene TRBJ2-5; TRBD2, the D gene given by the table, was not confirmed from the DNA. TRBV21-1 is a recognized pseudogene. The length of the CDR3 is 16 residues. DNA for the CDR3: TGTGCCAGCACTAACCCTCGCCCTAGCGAGTGGAAGACCCAGTACTTC. Translated, it gives CASTNPRPSEWKTQYF.